The 30 T cell receptor beta chains below come from one sample, sequenced in a study of blood T cell repertoires in COVID-19. Sequencing was performed with immunoSEQ multiplex PCR; in TCRdb, only in-frame clones are kept and a portion is missing. Seen here are about 250,000 clones, 70% to 90% observed once, and the top ten hold approximately 2.2%. The sequenced sample consisted of peripheral blood. These receptors originate from a middle-aged woman who had recovered from COVID-19.

The chain employs TRBV7-2 and TRBJ2-3, with 7 bases identical to TRBD1. The V segment lost 2 bases and the J segment 2 bases; nucleotides outside the gene matches: 7. CDR1 is SGHTA and CDR2 is FQGNSA in the germline V gene. This CDR3 spans 16 amino acids. This CDR3 is CASSLRLTGITDTQYF. As DNA, the CDR3 is TGTGCCAGCAGCTTAAGGTTGACAGGGATCACAGATACGCAGTATTTT.

This chain joins TRBV5-1 and TRBJ2-3; D uncertain. Germline CDR1 reads SGHRS; CDR2 reads YFSETQ. Trimming took off 0 bases at V and 5 bases at J, with 10 bases between the two ends. The CDR3 consists of 14 residues. CDR3 coding DNA: TGCGCCAGCAGCTTGGCCGGGTCCAGAGATACGCAGTATTTT. It codes for CASSLAGSRDTQYF.

This rearrangement joins TRBV7-2 to TRBJ1-1; D is undetermined. Germline CDR1 SGHTA, CDR2 FQGNSA. The CDR3 loop spans 15 amino acids. Trimming removed 1 base at V and 1 base at J, with 10 bases between. As DNA, the CDR3 is TGTGCCAGCAGCTTAGTTCGGGTAAGGAACACTGAAGCTTTCTTT. Encoded protein: CASSLVRVRNTEAFF.

The chain has TRBV3-1 (or the pseudogene TRBV3-2) and TRBJ2-1; 13 bases are shared with TRBD2. J lost 7 bases, V lost 0 bases, and 9 bases had no gene match. This CDR3 has 18 residues. Germline CDR1 and CDR2: LGHDT and YNNKEL (reference sequence). CDR3 residues: CASSQDLLLAGGRNEQFF. CDR3 nucleotide sequence: TGTGCCAGCAGCCAAGATCTGCTACTAGCGGGGGGGCGGAATGAGCAGTTCTTC.

The gene calls are TRBV19 and TRBJ2-4; 9 nucleotides line up with TRBD1. J was trimmed by 6 bases and V by 7 bases; bases with no gene match: 7. CDR1 and CDR2 from the germline V gene are LNHDA and SQIVND (reference sequence). There are 14 residues in the CDR3. The CDR3 bases are TGTGCCAGTACCCGAGACAGGGGGGGAAACATTCAGTACTTC. This sequence encodes CASTRDRGGNIQYF.

V usage is TRBV7-2 and J usage is TRBJ1-6, with D possibly being TRBD1 (5 bases). The V end was cut by 2 bases, the J end by 6 bases, with 11 bases between. The germline V gene has CDR1 SGHTA and CDR2 FQGNSA. This CDR3 comprises 15 residues. In DNA form, the CDR3 reads TGTGCCAGCAGCTTAAGGAGGGGAGGTAATTCACCCCTCCACTTT. As protein: CASSLRRGGNSPLHF.

This CDR3 is CASSSDPGRSFYNEQFF. In nucleotides, the CDR3 is TGTGCCAGCAGCTCGGACCCAGGGAGGTCCTTCTACAATGAGCAGTTCTTC. The gene calls are TRBV7-9 and TRBJ2-1; a possible D gene is TRBD2 (6 bases). The CDR3 length is 17 residues. Trimming left V 4 bases short and J 3 bases short, with 19 bases between. The V gene's germline CDR1 is SEHNR and CDR2 FQNEAQ (reference sequence).

The chain links TRBV2 to TRBJ1-2; 9 positions agree with TRBD1. The V gene's germline CDR1 is SNHLY and CDR2 FYNNEI. The junction had 4 bases not matched to a gene; V was cut back by 5 bases and J by 3 bases. The CDR3 consists of 14 residues. Here the CDR3 reads CASSRQGGDYGYTF. Written as DNA, the CDR3 is TGTGCCAGCAGTCGACAGGGGGGGGACTATGGCTACACCTTC.

This clone was counted once. DNA for the CDR3: TGTGCCAGCCTCCTTGGGGGCCCGGAGCAGTTCTTC. Translating it yields CASLLGGPEQFF. V usage is TRBV12-3 or TRBV12-4 and J usage is TRBJ2-1; D is perhaps TRBD1 (6 bases). V shed 8 bases and J shed 10 bases, with 15 bases lying between them. The CDR3 has 12 residues.

Note on this clone: This same CDR3 is encoded by further DNA sequences in the sample. The chain carries TRBV9 and TRBJ2-2; 9 bases line up with TRBD1. J gave up 5 bases and V 3 bases, and 5 bases lay outside the gene matches. The CDR3 contains 15 residues. Germline values: CDR1 SGDLS, CDR2 YYNGEE. CDR3 in amino acids: CASSGGQGRTGELFF. The CDR3 DNA sequence: TGTGCCAGCAGCGGAGGACAGGGGAGGACCGGGGAGCTGTTTTTT.

The V and J genes are TRBV5-8 and TRBJ2-3, with 12 bases lining up with TRBD1. V shed 4 bases and J 6 bases; nucleotides not matched to a gene: 6. The CDR3 is 15 amino acids. Germline V CDR1 and CDR2: SGHTS, YDEGEE. In DNA form, the CDR3 reads TGTGCCAGCAGCGTGGGACAGGGGGCTGGTGATACGCAGTATTTT. Translation gives CASSVGQGAGDTQYF.

The chain joins TRBV10-3 to TRBJ2-3; 12 bases match TRBD2. J gave up 0 bases and V 10 bases, and 2 bases lay outside the gene matches. Germline CDR1 ENHRY, CDR2 SYGVKD. This CDR3 spans 14 amino acids. Written as DNA, the CDR3 is TGTGCCACTAGCGGGGGGGTTAGCACAGATACGCAGTATTTT. It translates to CATSGGVSTDTQYF.

This chain connects TRBV21-1 to TRBJ2-1; the D call in the table, TRBD2, was not verified against the DNA. TRBV21-1 is a documented pseudogene. This CDR3 spans 11 amino acids. CDR3 nucleotides: TGTGCCAGCTTCCTCGGGGCTAGCGGGTTCTTC. Encoded protein: CASFLGASGFF.

J is TRBJ2-7 and V is TRBV30; TRBD1 might be the D (6 bases). Trimming shortened V by 4 bases and J by 4 bases, and 20 bases separated the two germline ends. Germline V CDR1 and CDR2: GTSNPN, SVGIG (reference sequence). This CDR3 contains 15 residues. CDR3 amino acids: CAWKIQGGASYEQYF. As DNA, the CDR3 is TGTGCCTGGAAGATACAGGGCGGCGCGTCGTACGAGCAGTACTTC.

The count of this clone is one. The CDR3 is CSASAWTSGSSYEQYF. The CDR3 nucleotides read TGCAGTGCTAGTGCTTGGACTAGCGGAAGCTCCTACGAGCAGTACTTC. This rearrangement joins TRBV20-1 to TRBJ2-7; TRBD2 aligns across 10 bases. V gave up 3 bases and J gave up 0 bases; unmatched junction bases: 8. Germline CDR1 and CDR2: DFQATT and SNEGSKA (reference sequence). The CDR3 is 16 amino acids.

In DNA, the CDR3 is TGTGCCAGCAGCTTCTCGGAGGGACTCATCTACGAGCAGTACTTC. Protein product: CASSFSEGLIYEQYF. The chain joins TRBV7-8 to TRBJ2-7; possibly TRBD2 for D (6 bases). The V end lost 3 bases, the J end lost 3 bases, and 15 bases lay between the germline ends. CDR3 length: 15 residues. Per germline, CDR1 SGHVS and CDR2 FQNEAQ.

V and J are TRBV7-6 and TRBJ2-7; 14 nucleotides match TRBD2. Germline V gene data show CDR1 as SGHVS and CDR2 as FNYEAQ. CDR3 length: 18 residues. V lost 3 bases and J lost 0; bases outside the gene matches: 7. For the CDR3, the DNA is TGTGCCAGCAGCTTGGGACTAGCGGGAGCCTTGAGCTCCTACGAGCAGTACTTC. Amino acids: CASSLGLAGALSSYEQYF. The full variable domain, with the rest looked up from reference TRBV7-6 and TRBJ2-7, is GAGVSQSPRYKVTKRGQDVALRCDPISGHVSLYWYRQALGQGPEFLTYFNYEAQQDKSGLPNDRFSAERPEGSISTLTIQRTEQRDSAMYRCASSLGLAGALSSYEQYFGPGTRLTVT.

The V call is TRBV4-1, the J call TRBJ1-2, with D perhaps matching TRBD1 (5 bases). V lost 1 base and J lost 4, with 13 bases in between. The CDR3 contains 15 residues. The germline gives CDR1 MGHRA, CDR2 YSYEKL. The CDR3 loop reads CASSQGDQGSYGYTF. The CDR3 DNA sequence: TGCGCCAGCAGCCAAGGCGACCAGGGCTCCTATGGCTACACCTTC.

The V gene is TRBV30, the J gene TRBJ2-7, with 7 bases identical to TRBD2. The CDR3 covers 14 residues. Germline CDR1 and CDR2: GTSNPN and SVGIG (reference sequence). V shed 1 base, J shed 2 bases, and the junction held 5 bases outside the gene matches. The CDR3 sequence is CAWSGGTTPYEQYF. The CDR3 region has the DNA TGTGCCTGGAGTGGGGGGACTACACCCTACGAGCAGTACTTC.

Only one count was recorded for this clone. The chain links TRBV11-2 to TRBJ1-3; D uncertain. Per germline, CDR1 SGHAT and CDR2 FQNNGV. The CDR3 is 16 residues long. Trimming pared 4 bases from V and 0 bases from J, leaving 13 bases between. CDR3 sequence (DNA): TGTGCCAGCAGCTCTCGAGCGGGCCCCTCTGGAAACACCATATATTTT. Its protein product is CASSSRAGPSGNTIYF.

The V gene is TRBV2, the J gene TRBJ2-3, with 9 nucleotides matching TRBD1. With 6 bases clipped from V and 2 bases from J, the junction kept 6 bases outside the gene matches. The CDR3 extends over 15 amino acids. Per germline, CDR1 SNHLY and CDR2 FYNNEI. CDR3 in amino acids: CASSGQGTFTDTQYF. Here the CDR3 DNA reads TGTGCCAGCAGCGGACAGGGGACCTTCACAGATACGCAGTATTTT.

The chain uses TRBV19 and TRBJ1-2; TRBD1 matches at 7 bases. The V gene's germline CDR1 is LNHDA and CDR2 SQIVND (reference sequence). CDR3 length: 12 amino acids. J gave up 8 bases and V 6 bases, and 6 bases lay outside the gene matches. The CDR3 DNA reads as TGTGCCAGTAGCGGACAGGTGGGGGGCTACACCTTC. Its translation: CASSGQVGGYTF.

The chain has TRBV5-1 and TRBJ1-1; D unresolved. Trimming removed 0 bases from V and 4 bases from J, with 13 bases in between. CDR3 length: 15 amino acids. In germline, CDR1 is SGHRS, CDR2 YFSETQ. The CDR3 nucleotides read TGCGCCAGCAGCTTGGCGAGAGGGAAGGCCACTGAAGCTTTCTTT. It encodes CASSLARGKATEAFF.

The J gene is TRBJ2-7, the V gene TRBV10-3; TRBD1 agrees at 9 bases. Germline CDR1 ENHRY, CDR2 SYGVKD. This CDR3 comprises 15 residues. V was clipped by 6 bases and J by 6 bases; unmatched bases: 12. The CDR3: CAIRTGTGIAGEQYF. CDR3 in DNA: TGTGCCATCAGGACCGGGACAGGGATTGCCGGCGAGCAGTACTTC.

Only a few counts were recorded for this clone. The sample contains more than one DNA sequence encoding this CDR3. CDR3 sequence (DNA): TGTGCCAGCAGCCTGGCGGGGGGCCCCACAGATACGCAGTATTTT. It encodes CASSLAGGPTDTQYF. The V gene is TRBV7-2, the J gene TRBJ2-3; 8 bases line up with TRBD2. Looked up from germline, CDR1 is SGHTA and CDR2 is FQGNSA. This CDR3 has 15 residues. V lost 5 bases, J lost 2 bases, and 6 bases stayed unmatched.

This chain uses TRBV19 with TRBJ1-2; no clear D. Germline V gene lookup returns CDR1 LNHDA and CDR2 SQIVND (reference sequence). The germline V and J ends were trimmed by 4 bases and 4 bases, with 10 bases remaining between them. This CDR3 region has 13 residues. The CDR3 coding sequence is TGTGCCAGTAGTACCCGAGAATCCTATGGCTACACCTTC. It translates to CASSTRESYGYTF.

The CDR3 loop reads CASSLTGIRSEQYF. Written as DNA, the CDR3 is TGTGCCAGCAGCCTGACAGGAATACGGAGCGAGCAGTACTTC. The V call is TRBV7-9, the J call TRBJ2-7; D may be TRBD1 (6 bases). There are 14 residues in the CDR3. Looked up from germline, CDR1 is SEHNR and CDR2 is FQNEAQ (reference sequence). The ends were cut back, 5 bases at V and 6 bases at J, with 17 bases in the middle. Filled out from reference TRBV7-9 and TRBJ2-7, the complete variable domain reads DTGVSQNPRHKITKRGQNVTFRCDPISEHNRLYWYRQTLGQGPEFLTYFQNEAQLEKSRLLSDRFSAERPKGSFSTLEIQRTEQGDSAMYLCASSLTGIRSEQYFGPGTRLTVT.

This clone was seen ten or more times. The V call is TRBV4-1, the J call TRBJ2-5, with no clear D. The CDR3 consists of 14 residues. Looked up from germline, CDR1 is MGHRA and CDR2 is YSYEKL. Trimming removed 1 base from V and 3 bases from J, with 9 bases in between. The CDR3 nucleotides are TGCGCCAGCAGCCAAGGGTACAGAAAAGAGACCCAGTACTTC. This codes for CASSQGYRKETQYF.

The CDR3 loop reads CASSLVQARVGNTIYF. The CDR3 DNA sequence: TGCGCCAGCAGCTTGGTACAGGCCCGGGTTGGAAACACCATATATTTT. The chain couples TRBV5-1 to TRBJ1-3; D might be TRBD1 (5 bases). Trimming pared 0 bases from V and 3 bases from J, leaving 13 bases between. The CDR3 is 16 residues long. Germline loops: CDR1 SGHRS, CDR2 YFSETQ.

The V call is TRBV7-2, the J call TRBJ2-7, with 10 bases lining up with TRBD1. The CDR3 consists of 15 residues. V was pared by 4 bases and J by 5 bases, with 8 bases of the junction left unmatched. CDR1 SGHTA and CDR2 FQGNSA come from the germline V gene. CDR3 sequence: CASSSDRGLDNEQYF. As DNA, the CDR3 is TGTGCCAGCAGCTCTGACAGGGGGCTTGATAACGAGCAGTACTTC.